Listed here are 23 T cell receptor beta chains from one sample, sequenced in a study of blood T cell repertoires in COVID-19. The protocol was immunoSEQ multiplex PCR, while the TCRdb copy is restricted to in-frame clones and leaves out a portion. The table shows about 130,000 clones, with 83% occurring only once. Sequencing was done on a sample of PBMCs or T cells enriched from blood (not recorded which). These receptors came from a young man who had recovered from COVID-19.

This clone was seen only a few times. The chain links TRBV28 to TRBJ1-1, with a weak D call TRBD1 (6 bases). Germline CDR1 is MDHEN and CDR2 is SYDVKM. V lost 4 bases to trimming and J lost 3 bases, with 6 bases between them. This CDR3 spans 12 amino acids. CDR3 nucleotides: TGTGCCAGCAGTTCAGGGGACACTGAAGCTTTCTTT. Its translation is CASSSGDTEAFF.

This chain joins TRBV5-1 and TRBJ1-1, with 10 positions matching TRBD1. V lost 6 bases to trimming and J lost 4 bases; unmatched junction nucleotides: 12. The CDR3 consists of 16 residues. Germline V gives CDR1 SGHRS, CDR2 YFSETQ. The DNA of the CDR3 is TGCGCCAGCACGGGTCCCGGGACAGGGGCCGGCACTGAAGCTTTCTTT. Its protein product is CASTGPGTGAGTEAFF.

The chain recombines TRBV6-5 with TRBJ1-5; 7 positions agree with TRBD1. V lost 6 bases, J lost 3 bases, and 5 bases stayed unmatched. The V gene's germline CDR1 is MNHEY and CDR2 SVGAGI. The CDR3 is 14 amino acids. This chain's CDR3 is CASSADRANQPQHF. The CDR3 nucleotides read TGTGCCAGCAGCGCCGACAGGGCCAATCAGCCCCAGCATTTT.

Only a few counts were recorded for this clone. This chain uses TRBV27 with TRBJ1-1; 7 nucleotides align to TRBD1. The CDR3 extends over 16 amino acids. Germline V lookup: CDR1 MNHEY, CDR2 SMNVEV (reference sequence). V lost 0 bases to trimming and J lost 5 bases; unmatched junction nucleotides: 9. In DNA, the CDR3 is TGTGCCAGCAGTTTATCGCCGACAGGGTTTTTAACTGAAGCTTTCTTT. This encodes CASSLSPTGFLTEAFF.

The chain combines TRBV14 with TRBJ2-6, with TRBD1 identical over 7 bases. Per the germline V gene, CDR1 is SGHDN and CDR2 is FVKESK. This CDR3 spans 16 amino acids. With V trimmed by 3 bases and J by 4 bases, 6 bases remained unmatched. The CDR3 region has the DNA TGTGCCAGCAGCCAGAAACAGGGGCTCGGGGCCAACGTCCTGACTTTC. Encoded protein: CASSQKQGLGANVLTF.

The chain has TRBV3-1 (or the pseudogene TRBV3-2) and TRBJ1-4; 7 nucleotides agree with TRBD1. J lost 5 bases, V lost 4 bases, and 4 bases had no gene match. This CDR3 region has 14 residues. Per the germline V gene, CDR1 is LGHDT and CDR2 is YNNKEL (reference sequence). The CDR3 nucleotides read TGTGCCAGCAGCCGTAGACAGGGAAATGAAAAACTGTTTTTT. Translation: CASSRRQGNEKLFF.

This clone was counted once. V usage is TRBV11-1 and J usage is TRBJ1-1; 9 bases line up with TRBD1. With 5 bases clipped from V and 6 bases from J, the junction kept 7 bases outside the gene matches. The V gene's germline CDR1 is SGHAT and CDR2 FQDESV (reference sequence). CDR3 length equals 14 residues. CDR3 sequence: CASSPTGGIAEAFF. In DNA form, the CDR3 reads TGTGCCAGCAGCCCCACAGGGGGCATAGCTGAAGCTTTCTTT.

The J gene is TRBJ1-2, the V gene TRBV5-4; D gene ambiguous. The CDR3 is made up of 14 amino acids. The V and J ends lost 4 bases and 1 base respectively, with 11 bases between them. Germline CDR1 and CDR2: SGHNT and YYREEE (reference sequence). Here the CDR3 reads CASSAKSFNYGYTF. The CDR3 DNA reads as TGTGCCAGCAGCGCCAAGAGTTTTAACTATGGCTACACCTTC.

This clone was recorded a few times. Here the CDR3 reads CASSSRQVNLNTEAFF. The CDR3 nucleotides read TGTGCCAGTTCCTCTCGACAGGTCAACTTGAACACTGAAGCTTTCTTT. The J gene is TRBJ1-1, the V gene TRBV19; possibly TRBD1 for D (6 bases). Trimming removed 8 bases from V and 0 bases from J, with 19 bases in between. This CDR3 comprises 16 residues. Germline CDR1 and CDR2: LNHDA and SQIVND (reference sequence).

This clone was observed once. For the CDR3, the DNA is TGCGCCAGCAGCCGTAGCGGGAGGAGTTACAATGAGCAGTTCTTC. Amino acids: CASSRSGRSYNEQFF. The chain employs TRBV10-1 and TRBJ2-1; 10 bases map to TRBD2. Per germline, CDR1 WNHNN and CDR2 SYGVQD (reference sequence). The CDR3 loop spans 15 amino acids. The ends lost 6 bases at V and 4 bases at J; junction bases unmatched: 6.

The chain employs TRBV5-4 and TRBJ1-2, with TRBD1 matching over 7 bases. The CDR3 is 15 amino acids. The germline V gene encodes CDR1 SGHNT and CDR2 YYREEE (reference sequence). Germline trimming cut 4 bases from V and 4 bases from J; bases unmatched to any gene: 10. CDR3 nucleotides: TGTGCCAGCAGCCTAGGACAGGAGGGAGCCTATGGCTACACCTTC. As protein: CASSLGQEGAYGYTF.

V gene TRBV14 combines with J gene TRBJ2-3; no firm D call. Germline V gene data show CDR1 as SGHDN and CDR2 as FVKESK. CDR3 length: 13 amino acids. Trimming removed 5 bases from V and 14 bases from J, with 20 bases in between. In nucleotides, the CDR3 is TGTGCCAGCAGCGAGCGTTCGACCACGGGTTGGTATTTT. Protein product: CASSERSTTGWYF.

J is TRBJ2-1 and V is TRBV5-4; tentative D call: TRBD1 (5 bases). Germline V gene data show CDR1 as SGHNT and CDR2 as YYREEE (reference sequence). The CDR3 is 13 residues long. Trimming cost V 5 bases and J 7 bases, with 13 bases left between them. CDR3 in amino acids: CASSPDTDNEQFF. The CDR3 nucleotides are TGTGCCAGCAGTCCGGACACCGATAATGAGCAGTTCTTC.

V gene TRBV5-1 combines with J gene TRBJ1-1; D is possibly TRBD1 (5 bases). CDR1 is SGHRS and CDR2 is YFSETQ in the germline V gene. The V gene lost 2 bases and the J gene lost 0 bases, with 8 bases spanning the gap. The CDR3 spans 14 residues. The CDR3 here is CASSLQVMNTEAFF. In DNA, the CDR3 is TGCGCCAGCAGCTTACAGGTGATGAACACTGAAGCTTTCTTT. Full variable domain (outside the CDR3, taken from reference TRBV5-1 and TRBJ1-1): KAGVTQTPRYLIKTRGQQVTLSCSPISGHRSVSWYQQTPGQGLQFLFEYFSETQRNKGNFPGRFSGRQFSNSRSEMNVSTLELGDSALYLCASSLQVMNTEAFFGQGTRLTVV.

In its sample, this clone was seen a few times. The chain joins TRBV5-1 to TRBJ2-5; 10 positions match TRBD2. This CDR3 has 16 residues. Germline trimming cut 4 bases from V and 0 bases from J; bases unmatched to any gene: 6. Germline V gene data show CDR1 as SGHRS and CDR2 as YFSETQ. CDR3 nucleotides: TGCGCCAGCAGCACGGCACTAGCGGGGTACCAAGAGACCCAGTACTTC. It translates to CASSTALAGYQETQYF. Variable domain in full (rest from reference TRBV5-1 and TRBJ2-5): KAGVTQTPRYLIKTRGQQVTLSCSPISGHRSVSWYQQTPGQGLQFLFEYFSETQRNKGNFPGRFSGRQFSNSRSEMNVSTLELGDSALYLCASSTALAGYQETQYFGPGTRLLVL.

The J gene is TRBJ1-2, the V gene TRBV6-5; 10 bases align to TRBD1. Germline CDR1 MNHEY, CDR2 SVGAGI. The CDR3 contains 16 residues. The trim removed 0 bases at V and 4 bases at J, leaving 5 bases unmatched. CDR3 in amino acids: CASSYSPGQGIYGYTF. In DNA, the CDR3 is TGTGCCAGCAGTTACTCCCCGGGACAGGGGATCTATGGCTACACCTTC.

This chain joins TRBV5-4 and TRBJ2-1; TRBD2 matches 11 bases. CDR1 SGHNT and CDR2 YYREEE come from the germline V gene (reference sequence). CDR3 length equals 18 residues. J lost 2 bases, V lost 1 base, and 8 bases had no gene match. CDR3 bases: TGTGCCAGCAGCTTGAGCCCCGGGACTAGCGGCACCTACAATGAGCAGTTCTTC. It specifies CASSLSPGTSGTYNEQFF. Looking up the rest from reference TRBV5-4 and TRBJ2-1 gives the full variable domain: ETGVTQSPTHLIKTRGQQVTLRCSSQSGHNTVSWYQQALGQGPQFIFQYYREEENGRGNFPPRFSGLQFPNYSSELNVNALELDDSALYLCASSLSPGTSGTYNEQFFGPGTRLTVL.

CDR3 residues: CASSLVPGQGQGSPDTQYF. In nucleotides, the CDR3 is TGTGCCAGCAGCTTAGTACCGGGGCAAGGACAGGGGAGCCCAGATACGCAGTATTTT. The chain employs TRBV7-6 and TRBJ2-3; 9 bases align to TRBD1. The CDR3 contains 19 residues. V trimming: 1 base; J trimming: 4 bases; junction bases outside the gene matches: 15. Germline V gene sequence: CDR1 SGHVS, CDR2 FNYEAQ.

The chain uses TRBV11-2 and TRBJ2-7; maybe TRBD2 (5 bases). Germline CDR1 reads SGHAT; CDR2 reads FQNNGV. This CDR3 contains 15 residues. The ends were cut back, 6 bases at V and 3 bases at J, with 18 bases in the middle. CDR3 residues: CASSRYPDGGYEQYV. DNA of the CDR3: TGTGCCAGCAGTAGGTATCCGGACGGAGGCTACGAGCAGTACGTC.

For the CDR3, the DNA is TGTGCCAGCAGCCTACCGACAGGGAACACCGGGGAGCTGTTTTTT. Translating it yields CASSLPTGNTGELFF. The V call is TRBV2, the J call TRBJ2-2; a weak D match, TRBD1 (6 bases). CDR3 length: 15 residues. In germline, CDR1 is SNHLY, CDR2 FYNNEI. V was pared by 6 bases and J by 1 base, with 12 bases between.

This clone was observed a single time. The gene calls are TRBV15 and TRBJ1-5; tentative D call: TRBD1 (6 bases). The V gene's germline CDR1 is LNHNV and CDR2 YYDKDF (reference sequence). The CDR3 totals 16 residues. V lost 1 base to trimming and J lost 2 bases, with 12 bases between them. The CDR3 region has the DNA TGTGCCACCAGCAGAGTGGGCAGGGGTGGCAATCAGCCCCAGCATTTT. Protein product: CATSRVGRGGNQPQHF.

This clone is a singleton in its sample. This chain connects TRBV3-1 (or the pseudogene TRBV3-2) to TRBJ2-3; TRBD2 is a possible D gene (6 bases). Deletions cut 0 bases from V and 0 bases from J, with 10 bases between. This CDR3 is built from 16 residues. Per the germline V gene, CDR1 is LGHDT and CDR2 is YNNKEL (reference sequence). DNA for the CDR3: TGTGCCAGCAGCCAAGATTGGGGGACTAGCACAGATACGCAGTATTTT. Translating gives CASSQDWGTSTDTQYF.

The chain links TRBV5-1 to TRBJ2-2, with 9 nucleotides matching TRBD1. V was clipped by 4 bases and J by 9 bases; unmatched bases: 10. The CDR3 loop spans 15 amino acids. From germline, CDR1 is SGHRS and CDR2 YFSETQ. CDR3 sequence: CASSRDRVYPRELFF. Here the CDR3 DNA reads TGCGCCAGCAGCCGGGACAGGGTTTATCCGAGGGAGCTGTTTTTT.